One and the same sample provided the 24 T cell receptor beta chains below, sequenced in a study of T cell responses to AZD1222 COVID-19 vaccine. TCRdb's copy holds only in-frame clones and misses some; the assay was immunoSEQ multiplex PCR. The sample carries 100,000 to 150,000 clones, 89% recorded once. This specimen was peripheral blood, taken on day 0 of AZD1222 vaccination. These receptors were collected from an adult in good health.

The CDR3 is CASSWAIGTGDHEQYF. CDR3 coding DNA: TGCGCCAGCAGCTGGGCTATCGGGACAGGGGACCACGAGCAGTACTTC. The chain recombines TRBV5-1 with TRBJ2-7; 10 positions match TRBD1. The V gene end was trimmed by 3 bases and the J gene end by 5 bases; junction bases not matched to a gene: 11. The germline V gene has CDR1 SGHRS and CDR2 YFSETQ. CDR3 length equals 16 residues.

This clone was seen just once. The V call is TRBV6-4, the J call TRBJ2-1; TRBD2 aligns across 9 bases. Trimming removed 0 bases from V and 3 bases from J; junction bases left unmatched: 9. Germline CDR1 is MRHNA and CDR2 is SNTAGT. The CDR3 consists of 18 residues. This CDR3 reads CASSDSIAGVIIYNEQFF. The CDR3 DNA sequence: TGTGCCAGCAGTGACTCAATAGCGGGAGTTATAATCTACAATGAGCAGTTCTTC.

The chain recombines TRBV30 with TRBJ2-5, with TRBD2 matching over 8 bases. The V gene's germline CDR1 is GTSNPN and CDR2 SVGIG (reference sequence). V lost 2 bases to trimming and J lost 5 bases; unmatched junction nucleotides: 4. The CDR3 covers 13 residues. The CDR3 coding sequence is TGTGCCTGGAGTCTCCGGGAGGGGGAGACCCAGTACTTC. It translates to CAWSLREGETQYF.

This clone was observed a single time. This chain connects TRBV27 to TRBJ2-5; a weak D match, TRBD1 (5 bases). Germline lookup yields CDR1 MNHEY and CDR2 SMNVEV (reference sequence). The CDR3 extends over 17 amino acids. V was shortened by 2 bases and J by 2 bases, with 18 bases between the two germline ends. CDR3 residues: CASSLGAPPLGQETQYF. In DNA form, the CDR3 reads TGTGCCAGCAGTTTAGGGGCGCCTCCCCTGGGGCAAGAGACCCAGTACTTC.

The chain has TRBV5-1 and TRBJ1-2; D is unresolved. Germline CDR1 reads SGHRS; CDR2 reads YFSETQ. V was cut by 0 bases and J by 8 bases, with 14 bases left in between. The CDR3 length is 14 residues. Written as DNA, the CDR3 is TGCGCCAGCAGCTTGGAGTCGGGATTAGGGGGCTACACCTTC. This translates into CASSLESGLGGYTF. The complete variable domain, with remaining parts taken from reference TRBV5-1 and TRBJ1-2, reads KAGVTQTPRYLIKTRGQQVTLSCSPISGHRSVSWYQQTPGQGLQFLFEYFSETQRNKGNFPGRFSGRQFSNSRSEMNVSTLELGDSALYLCASSLESGLGGYTFGSGTRLTVV.

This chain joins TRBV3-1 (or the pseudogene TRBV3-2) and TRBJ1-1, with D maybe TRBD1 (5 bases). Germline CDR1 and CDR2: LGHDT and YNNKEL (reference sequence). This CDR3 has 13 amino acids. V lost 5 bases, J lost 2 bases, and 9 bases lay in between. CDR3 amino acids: CASSSGANTEAFF. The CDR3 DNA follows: TGTGCCAGCAGCTCCGGGGCCAACACTGAAGCTTTCTTT.

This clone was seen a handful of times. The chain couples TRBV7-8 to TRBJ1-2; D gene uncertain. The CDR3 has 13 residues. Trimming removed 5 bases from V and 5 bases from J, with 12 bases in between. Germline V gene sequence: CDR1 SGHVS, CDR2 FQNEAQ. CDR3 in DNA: TGTGCCAGCAGCATATACAGCTTATATGGCTACACCTTC. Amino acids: CASSIYSLYGYTF.

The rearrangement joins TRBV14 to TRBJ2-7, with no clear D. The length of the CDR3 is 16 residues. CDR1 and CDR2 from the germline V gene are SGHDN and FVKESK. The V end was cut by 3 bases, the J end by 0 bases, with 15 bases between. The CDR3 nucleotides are TGTGCCAGCAGCCATTTTGGTCTGAACAGCTCCTACGAGCAGTACTTC. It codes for CASSHFGLNSSYEQYF. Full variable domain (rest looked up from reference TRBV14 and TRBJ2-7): EAGVTQFPSHSVIEKGQTVTLRCDPISGHDNLYWYRRVMGKEIKFLLHFVKESKQDESGMPNNRFLAERTGGTYSTLKVQPAELEDSGVYFCASSHFGLNSSYEQYFGPGTRLTVT.

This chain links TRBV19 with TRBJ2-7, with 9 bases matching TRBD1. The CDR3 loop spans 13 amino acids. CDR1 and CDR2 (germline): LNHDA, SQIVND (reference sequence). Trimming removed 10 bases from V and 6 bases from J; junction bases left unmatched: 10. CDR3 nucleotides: TGTGCCACGAAACAGGGGGCGCAACTCGAGCAGTACTTC. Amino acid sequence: CATKQGAQLEQYF.

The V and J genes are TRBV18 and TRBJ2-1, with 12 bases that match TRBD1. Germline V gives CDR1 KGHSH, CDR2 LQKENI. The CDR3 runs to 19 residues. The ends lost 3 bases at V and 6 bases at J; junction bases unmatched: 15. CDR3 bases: TGTGCCAGCTCACCGCGACCACGGACCGGGACAGGGGGCCTCAATGAGCAGTTCTTC. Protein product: CASSPRPRTGTGGLNEQFF.

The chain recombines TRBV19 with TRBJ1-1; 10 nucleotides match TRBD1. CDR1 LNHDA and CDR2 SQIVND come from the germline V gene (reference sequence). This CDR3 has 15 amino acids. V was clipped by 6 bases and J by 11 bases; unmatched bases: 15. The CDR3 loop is CASSTDRGPRVMAFF. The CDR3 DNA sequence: TGTGCCAGTAGCACCGACAGGGGGCCGCGGGTGATGGCTTTCTTT. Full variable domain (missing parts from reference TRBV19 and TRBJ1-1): DGGITQSPKYLFRKEGQNVTLSCEQNLNHDAMYWYRQDPGQGLRLIYYSQIVNDFQKGDIAEGYSVSREKKESFPLTVTSAQKNPTAFYLCASSTDRGPRVMAFFGQGTRLTVV.

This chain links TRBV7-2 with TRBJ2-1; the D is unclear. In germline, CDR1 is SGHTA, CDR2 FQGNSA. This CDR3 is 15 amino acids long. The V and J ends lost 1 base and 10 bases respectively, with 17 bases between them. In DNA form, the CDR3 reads TGTGCCAGCAGCTTAGGCCCTGAACGGATCGGGGAGCAGTTCTTC. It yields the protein CASSLGPERIGEQFF. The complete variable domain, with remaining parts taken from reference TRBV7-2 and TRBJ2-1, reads GAGVSQSPSNKVTEKGKDVELRCDPISGHTALYWYRQSLGQGLEFLIYFQGNSAPDKSGLPSDRFSAERTGGSVSTLTIQRTQQEDSAVYLCASSLGPERIGEQFFGPGTRLTVL.

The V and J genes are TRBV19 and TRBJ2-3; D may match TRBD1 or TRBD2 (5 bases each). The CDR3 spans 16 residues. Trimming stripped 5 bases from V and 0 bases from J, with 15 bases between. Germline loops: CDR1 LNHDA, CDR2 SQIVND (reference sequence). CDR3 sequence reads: CASSFSRDLSTDTQYF. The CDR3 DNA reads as TGTGCCAGTAGTTTTTCAAGGGACCTTAGCACAGATACGCAGTATTTT.

CDR3 region: CASSLDAGREQYF. CDR3 nucleotides: TGTGCCAGCAGCTTAGATGCAGGGCGCGAGCAGTACTTC. The rearrangement joins TRBV11-3 to TRBJ2-7, with a possible D match to TRBD1 (5 bases). The CDR3 sequence is 13 residues long. With 0 bases removed from V and 6 bases from J, the gap between germline ends came to 9 bases. Per germline, CDR1 SGHNT and CDR2 YENEEA.

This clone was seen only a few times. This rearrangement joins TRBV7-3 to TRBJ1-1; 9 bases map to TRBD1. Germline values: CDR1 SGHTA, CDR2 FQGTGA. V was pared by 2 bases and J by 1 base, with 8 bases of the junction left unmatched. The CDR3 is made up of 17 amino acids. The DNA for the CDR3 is TGTGCCAGCAGCTTACGGTCCGCGGGACAGGGGAACACTGAAGCTTTCTTT. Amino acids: CASSLRSAGQGNTEAFF.

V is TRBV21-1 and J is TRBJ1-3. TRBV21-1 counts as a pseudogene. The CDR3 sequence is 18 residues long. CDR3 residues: CASSKEEADVPSGNTIYF. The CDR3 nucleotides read TGTGCCAGCAGCAAAGAAGAAGCGGATGTACCCTCTGGAAACACCATATATTTT.

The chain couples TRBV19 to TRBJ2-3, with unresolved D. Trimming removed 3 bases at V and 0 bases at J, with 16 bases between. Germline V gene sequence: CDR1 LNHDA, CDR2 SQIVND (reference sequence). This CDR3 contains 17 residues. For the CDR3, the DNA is TGTGCCAGTAGTATTAGGTGGCCGCCCATTAGCACAGATACGCAGTATTTT. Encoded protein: CASSIRWPPISTDTQYF.

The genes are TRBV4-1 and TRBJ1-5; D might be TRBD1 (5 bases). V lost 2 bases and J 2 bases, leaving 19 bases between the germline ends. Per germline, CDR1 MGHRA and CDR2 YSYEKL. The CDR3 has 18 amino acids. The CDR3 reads CASSQRAGLNIGNQPQHF. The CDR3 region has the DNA TGCGCCAGCAGCCAACGGGCAGGGCTGAATATCGGCAATCAGCCCCAGCATTTT.

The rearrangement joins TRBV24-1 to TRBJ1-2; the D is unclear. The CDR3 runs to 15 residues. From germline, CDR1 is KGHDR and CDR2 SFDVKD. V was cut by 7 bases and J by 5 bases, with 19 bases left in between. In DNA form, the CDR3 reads TGTGCCACCAGCGGGGTCACGGGGATAGATTATGGCTACACCTTC. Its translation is CATSGVTGIDYGYTF.

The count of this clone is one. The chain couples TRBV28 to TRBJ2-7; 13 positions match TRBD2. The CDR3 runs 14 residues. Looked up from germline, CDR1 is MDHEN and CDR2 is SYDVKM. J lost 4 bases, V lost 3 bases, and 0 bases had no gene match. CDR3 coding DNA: TGTGCCAGCAGTTTGGGACTAGCGGGATACGAGCAGTACTTC. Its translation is CASSLGLAGYEQYF.

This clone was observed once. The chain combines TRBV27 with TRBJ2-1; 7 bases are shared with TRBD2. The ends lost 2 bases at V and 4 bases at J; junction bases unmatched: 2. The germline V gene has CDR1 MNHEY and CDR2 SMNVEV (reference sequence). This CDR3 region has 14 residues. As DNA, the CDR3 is TGTGCCAGCAGTTTAGCGGGAGCGTACAATGAGCAGTTCTTC. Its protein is CASSLAGAYNEQFF.

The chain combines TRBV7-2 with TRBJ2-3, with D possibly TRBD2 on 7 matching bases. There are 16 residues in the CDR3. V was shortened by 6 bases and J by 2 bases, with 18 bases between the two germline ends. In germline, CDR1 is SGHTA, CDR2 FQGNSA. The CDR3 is CASSPSGGDNTDTQYF. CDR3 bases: TGTGCCAGCAGTCCTTCTGGGGGGGACAACACAGATACGCAGTATTTT.

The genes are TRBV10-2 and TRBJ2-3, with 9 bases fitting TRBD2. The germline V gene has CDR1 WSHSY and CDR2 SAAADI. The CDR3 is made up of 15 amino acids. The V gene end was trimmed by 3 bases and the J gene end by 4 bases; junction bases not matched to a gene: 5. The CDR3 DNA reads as TGCGCCAGCAGTGAAAGTCTAGCGGGGCCAGATACGCAGTATTTT. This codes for CASSESLAGPDTQYF.

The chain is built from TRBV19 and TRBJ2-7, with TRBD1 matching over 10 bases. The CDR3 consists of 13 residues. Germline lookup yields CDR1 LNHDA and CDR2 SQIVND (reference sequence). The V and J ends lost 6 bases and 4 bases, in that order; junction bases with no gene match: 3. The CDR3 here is CASSRTGGYEQYF. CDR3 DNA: TGTGCCAGTAGCCGGACAGGGGGGTACGAGCAGTACTTC.